These 8 T cell receptor beta chains came from one sample sequenced in a study of T cells in Graves' hyperthyroidism and ophthalmopathy. The TCR beta CDR3 regions underwent amplification using RNA transcripts as the source. An initial round of RT-PCR targeting the TCR CDR3 relied on the HTBI primer set. A single record per CDR3 protein comes from TCRdb applying MiXCR to the multiplex PCR reads. The sample yields 300,000 or so distinct CDR3 sequences, roughly a fifth seen once. The specimen was blood. These receptors were obtained from a woman aged 45-59 years with Graves' hyperthyroidism.

There are many counts of this clonotype. V is TRBV6-1 and J is TRBJ1-1; D may be TRBD1 (5 bases). Germline CDR1 reads MNHNS; CDR2 reads SASEGT. V was shortened by 10 bases and J by 1 base, with 13 bases between the two germline ends. The CDR3 sequence is 13 residues long. For the CDR3, the DNA is TGTGCCACCTGGGACGTGACGAACACTGAAGCTTTCTTT. It is translated as CATWDVTNTEAFF.

This clonotype was counted ten times or more. This sequence joins TRBV19 and TRBJ1-2; D not resolved. The germline gives CDR1 LNHDA, CDR2 SQIVND (reference sequence). The CDR3 is made up of 15 amino acids. V gave up 2 bases and J gave up 2 bases, with 12 bases separating them. The CDR3 DNA reads TGTGCCAGTAGTATAAACCGGGATTCGAACTATGGCTACACCTTC. Its translation is CASSINRDSNYGYTF.

The sample holds many counts of this clonotype. This may come from a read error, since a much larger clone is one base off. The genes are TRBV9 and TRBJ2-1; D is uncertain. The V gene's germline CDR1 is SGDLS and CDR2 YYNGEE. With 3 bases removed from V and 5 bases from J, the gap between germline ends came to 3 bases. This CDR3 has 11 amino acids. CDR3 region: CASSADNEQFF. In DNA form, the CDR3 reads TGTGCCAGCAGCGCGGACAATGAGCAGTTCTTC. Drawing the rest from reference TRBV9 and TRBJ2-1, the complete variable domain is DSGVTQTPKHLITATGQRVTLRCSPRSGDLSVYWYQQSLDQGLQFLIQYYNGEERAKGNILERFSAQQFPDLHSELNLSSLELGDSALYFCASSADNEQFFGPGTRLTVL.

This clonotype appeared a few times. The V call is TRBV3-1, the J call TRBJ1-2; 7 bases agree with TRBD1. CDR1 and CDR2 (germline): LGHDT, YNNKEL (reference sequence). With V trimmed by 0 bases and J by 2 bases, 12 bases remained unmatched. This CDR3 region has 18 residues. CDR3 DNA sequence: TGTGCCAGCAGCCAAGATAGGGACAGACGATTTCTCAACTATGGCTACACCTTC. It encodes CASSQDRDRRFLNYGYTF.

This chain links TRBV7-8 with TRBJ2-5; the match to TRBD1 covers 11 bases. Germline CDR1 SGHVS, CDR2 FQNEAQ. The CDR3 consists of 16 residues. The V segment lost 0 bases and the J segment 5 bases; nucleotides outside the gene matches: 5. CDR3 nucleotides: TGTGCCAGCAGCTTAGCGGGACAGGGGGTGAGGGAGACCCAGTACTTC. Translated, it gives CASSLAGQGVRETQYF.

The chain carries TRBV6-1 and TRBJ2-5; 8 nucleotides agree with TRBD1. CDR3 length equals 13 residues. Germline trimming cut 6 bases from V and 5 bases from J; bases unmatched to any gene: 5. Germline loops: CDR1 MNHNS, CDR2 SASEGT. Here the CDR3 DNA reads TGTGCCAGCAGCCGACAGGGGTGGGAGACCCAGTACTTC. Its translation is CASSRQGWETQYF.

This clonotype has a count of ten or more. This rearrangement joins TRBV2 to TRBJ2-3; no reliable D call. Germline V gene data show CDR1 as SNHLY and CDR2 as FYNNEI. Trimming cost V 9 bases and J 1 base, with 11 bases left between them. The CDR3 is 13 residues long. The DNA of the CDR3 is TGTGCCAGTAGCTGGGCCCGCACAGATACGCAGTATTTT. Translating gives CASSWARTDTQYF.

This clonotype occurred many times. CDR3 loop: CASSYGVSGRLNEQFF. The CDR3 region has the DNA TGTGCCAGCAGTTACGGTGTTAGCGGGAGGCTAAATGAGCAGTTCTTC. The V gene is TRBV6-2 or TRBV6-3, the J gene TRBJ2-1, with 10 bases that match TRBD2. The CDR3 contains 16 residues. Germline V gene sequence: CDR1 MNHEY, CDR2 SVGEGT. The V and J ends lost 2 bases and 7 bases, in that order; junction bases with no gene match: 8.